The source of this TCR beta chain is a study of blood T cell repertoires in COVID-19. Assay: immunoSEQ multiplex PCR; the TCRdb copy retains only in-frame clones and omits some. This table holds roughly 300,000 clones, roughly nine tenths found once. In germline, CDR1 is SEHNR, CDR2 FQNEAQ (reference sequence). The CDR3 is made up of 13 amino acids. Trimming left V 2 bases short and J 7 bases short, with 11 bases between. The chain has TRBV7-9 and TRBJ1-1; no definite D call. The sequence derives from a man between 18 and 29 years old who had recovered from COVID-19. Sequencing was carried out using peripheral blood. The CDR3 sequence is CASSLNGFLEAFF. DNA of the CDR3: TGTGCCAGCAGCTTAAACGGTTTTCTTGAAGCTTTCTTT.